Listed below are T cell receptor beta chains from one sample, sequenced in a study of T cells after yellow fever vaccination. TCRdb re-derived calls from the 5' RACE reads in MiXCR, one entry per CDR3 protein. In the table there are under 550,000 distinct CDR3 sequences, 21% of which are singletons. This specimen consisted of PBMCs, obtained approximately 22 days after the first yellow fever vaccination. The origin of the receptors is a man aged 18 to 35 who received the YFV17D yellow fever vaccine. CDR3s include the opening cysteine and the closing phenylalanine or tryptophan. The D gene is left open where the match is weak. Rows may omit the clone size; those that give it use once, few, many or a size class.

J | size | D | V | DNA | CDR3
TRBJ2-1 | few | TRBD2 | TRBV9 | TGTGCCAGCAAACCTCGACTAGCGGGCCATGAGCAGTTCTTC | CASKPRLAGHEQFF
TRBJ2-1 | . | . | TRBV12-3/TRBV12-4 | TGTGCCAGCAGTTTCGGTGCGGCGGCTAGGCAGCAGTTCTTC | CASSFGAAARQQFF
TRBJ2-1 | . | TRBD1 | TRBV7-2 | TGTGCCAGCAGCTCCGGTGTGGGACAGGGGTACAATGAGCAGTTCTTC | CASSSGVGQGYNEQFF
TRBJ2-3 | . | . | TRBV5-1 | TGCGCCAGCAGCTTGGCCGTGGGGGGGCGCACAGATACGCAGTATTTT | CASSLAVGGRTDTQYF
TRBJ2-1 | once | . | TRBV19 | TGTGCCAGTAGTTCGCGGACGGAACCCTCCTACAATGAGCAGTTCTTC | CASSSRTEPSYNEQFF
TRBJ2-3 | . | TRBD2 | TRBV7-2 | TGTGCCAGCAAAGCGGGGCTGTGGGATACGCAGTATTTT | CASKAGLWDTQYF
TRBJ2-7 | . | . | TRBV5-1 | TGCGCCAGCAGCTCCCGCCAGGGGATATTCTACGAGCAGTACTTC | CASSSRQGIFYEQYF
TRBJ1-2 | . | . | TRBV3-1 | TGTGCCAGCAGCCACCAATCGGGGGGTTCGGAAGGGTATGGCTACACCTTC | CASSHQSGGSEGYGYTF
TRBJ1-1 | . | . | TRBV27 | TGTGCCAGCAACCCTAAGGCCGGAGGCACTGAAGCTTTCTTT | CASNPKAGGTEAFF
TRBJ1-1 | . | . | TRBV4-3 | TGCGCCAGCAGCCGCTCACACTTACACCGGAACACTGAAGCTTTCTTT | CASSRSHLHRNTEAFF
TRBJ1-4 | few | . | TRBV20-1 | TGCAGTGCCGCCCCGGGGGAAAAACTGTTTTTT | CSAAPGEKLFF
TRBJ2-7 | . | . | TRBV7-3 | TGTGCCAGCAGCTTACTGGCTTCCTACGAGCAGTACTTC | CASSLLASYEQYF
TRBJ1-1 | many | TRBD1 | TRBV3-1 | TGTGCCAGCAGCCGGGGACAGTCGAACACTGAAGCTTTCTTT | CASSRGQSNTEAFF
TRBJ2-6 | many | . | TRBV7-2 | TGTGCCAGCACCCCGCAGTCGGCCTCTGGGGCCAACGTCCTGACTTTC | CASTPQSASGANVLTF
TRBJ1-2 | many | . | TRBV7-2 | TGTGCCAGCAGCCCCAATACCCAGGGGCCGGCTTGGGGCTACACCTTC | CASSPNTQGPAWGYTF
TRBJ2-3 | . | TRBD2 | TRBV5-6 | TGTGCCAGCAGCGATTGGGGAGGGATCAGCACAGATACGCAGTATTTT | CASSDWGGISTDTQYF